These T cell receptor beta chains were read from a single sample in a study of memory CD4+ T cells and cytomegalovirus serostatus. The protocol was immunoSEQ multiplex PCR, while the TCRdb copy is restricted to in-frame clones and leaves out a portion. The data hold 55,000 to 75,000 clones, with more than 75% observed a single time. The sample taken for sequencing was memory CD4+ T cells from blood. These receptors all stem from an adult in good health and CMV-seronegative. Both conserved end residues are part of each CDR3. Fields, in order: J gene, CDR3 length, V gene, D gene, CDR3 protein. D genes are given only for firm matches.

TRBJ1-1 | 11 | TRBV28 | . | CASEGNTEAFF
TRBJ1-2 | 13 | TRBV6-6 | . | CASSPGQSYGYTF
TRBJ1-1 | 15 | TRBV2 | TRBD1 | CASSEGQGGRAEAFF
TRBJ2-2 | 16 | TRBV7-2 | TRBD2 | CASSLGGAGEPGELFF
TRBJ2-1 | 11 | TRBV20-1 | TRBD2 | CSARTSPEQFF
TRBJ1-5 | 17 | TRBV19 | . | CASSILNGAQLGQPQHF
TRBJ2-7 | 17 | TRBV18 | . | CASSRIRALNLSYEQYF
TRBJ1-2 | 17 | TRBV30 | TRBD1 | CAWSVRGRGHESRGYTF
TRBJ2-5 | 13 | TRBV18 | . | CASSPKGPETQYF
TRBJ2-2 | 16 | TRBV9 | . | CASSVRSSPNTGELFF
TRBJ1-5 | 15 | TRBV19 | TRBD1 | CATKDRGGSNQPQHF
TRBJ1-2 | 16 | TRBV19 | TRBD1 | CASSISSRGLDYGYTF
TRBJ2-2 | 14 | TRBV11-3 | . | CASSFSGGTGELFF
TRBJ2-1 | 13 | TRBV2 | . | CASSARVRGEQFF
TRBJ2-1 | 20 | TRBV7-8 | TRBD1 | CASSPGPGQGARGSYNEQFF
TRBJ2-5 | 10 | TRBV28 | . | CASGRETQYF
TRBJ1-3 | 15 | TRBV18 | TRBD1 | CASSLDRASGNTIYF
TRBJ1-1 | 15 | TRBV7-2 | TRBD1 | CASRLTGGTGTEAFF
TRBJ2-1 | 15 | TRBV5-1 | TRBD2 | CASSSDSGRVNEQFF
TRBJ1-5 | 15 | TRBV5-4 | . | CASSLVQGANQPQHF
TRBJ1-6 | 13 | TRBV19 | . | CASSSRGASPLHF
TRBJ2-2 | 15 | TRBV19 | TRBD1 | CASSIPTGASGELFF
TRBJ2-7 | 15 | TRBV5-1 | TRBD1 | CASSSPGQGPYEQYF
TRBJ1-4 | 15 | TRBV9 | TRBD1 | CASSARTGEDEKLFF
TRBJ2-1 | 13 | TRBV9 | . | CASSVETDNEQFF
TRBJ1-2 | 15 | TRBV6-5 | . | CASRLGPFINYGYTF
TRBJ2-1 | 15 | TRBV7-2 | . | CASSLISGTYNEQFF
TRBJ2-2 | 16 | TRBV6-6 | . | CASSYSGGPGTGELFF
TRBJ1-5 | 13 | TRBV6-1 | TRBD1 | CASSGQGFQPQHF
TRBJ2-7 | 16 | TRBV4-1 | TRBD1 | CASSLGLDREYNEQYF
TRBJ2-1 | 14 | TRBV5-1 | . | CASSSSPMNNEQFF
TRBJ1-3 | 15 | TRBV19 | . | CASRFDSRSGNTIYF
TRBJ1-1 | 15 | TRBV6-5 | . | CASRGGGTGSTEAFF
TRBJ2-7 | 14 | TRBV30 | . | CAWSRAGTMGEQYF
TRBJ2-3 | 16 | TRBV29-1 | . | CSVGGLPQRPRDTRYF
TRBJ2-6 | 13 | TRBV6-6 | . | CASSRSGANVLTF
TRBJ2-7 | 16 | TRBV5-6 | . | CASSPQWSVGGNEQYF
TRBJ2-5 | 14 | TRBV10-3 | . | CAISGRQIQETQYF
TRBJ2-7 | 13 | TRBV28 | . | CASEGGATYEQYF
TRBJ2-5 | 17 | TRBV5-1 | . | CASSLGGSGAAQETQYF
TRBJ1-1 | 15 | TRBV18 | TRBD1 | CASSLGTGRDTEAFF
TRBJ1-5 | 14 | TRBV2 | . | CASRDSRSNQPQHF
TRBJ2-1 | 13 | TRBV5-1 | . | CASSRPPGNEQFF
TRBJ2-3 | 14 | TRBV29-1 | TRBD1 | CSVRDRGHGDTQYF
TRBJ1-2 | 13 | TRBV6-5 | . | CASTVDTNYGYTF
TRBJ2-5 | 12 | TRBV5-1 | . | CASGQGAGAQYF
TRBJ1-3 | 14 | TRBV9 | . | CASSPLGSGNTIYF
TRBJ1-2 | 14 | TRBV19 | . | CASKGEQLNYGYTF
TRBJ2-7 | 14 | TRBV18 | . | CASSPSSYSYEQYF
TRBJ2-1 | 12 | TRBV5-6 | . | CASSLEVSEQFF